The 9 T cell receptor beta chains below all came from one sample that was sequenced in a study of blood T cell repertoires in COVID-19. Libraries were prepared by immunoSEQ multiplex PCR; TCRdb keeps only in-frame clonotypes and omits some of them. Counted here are roughly 150,000 clones, around four fifths occurring once; the ten biggest clones make up roughly 9%. Sequencing used peripheral blood. Every receptor here comes from an elderly woman with active or convalescent COVID-19.

The V call is TRBV30, the J call TRBJ1-3, with 7 nucleotides matching TRBD1. This CDR3 spans 14 amino acids. V lost 6 bases, J lost 2 bases, and 7 bases stayed unmatched. Germline values: CDR1 GTSNPN, CDR2 SVGIG (reference sequence). The CDR3 spells CACQTGITGNTIYF. Written as DNA, the CDR3 is TGTGCCTGCCAGACAGGGATTACTGGAAACACCATATATTTT.

The V call is TRBV14, the J call TRBJ1-6; no reliable D call. In germline, CDR1 is SGHDN, CDR2 FVKESK. The CDR3 sequence is 20 residues long. Between the trimmed V and J ends, which lost 0 bases and 6 bases, there was a span of 24 bases. In DNA, the CDR3 is TGTGCCAGCAGCCAAGAAGGTACTAGGAAGGTGCATATGGGTAATTCACCCCTCCACTTT. Protein sequence: CASSQEGTRKVHMGNSPLHF.

V gene TRBV9 combines with J gene TRBJ2-2, with D hard to call. V lost 0 bases and J 3 bases, leaving 6 bases between the germline ends. The CDR3 is 14 amino acids. Germline CDR1 SGDLS, CDR2 YYNGEE. The CDR3 spells CASSVAGDTGELFF. CDR3 nucleotides: TGTGCCAGCAGCGTAGCTGGAGACACCGGGGAGCTGTTTTTT.

This clone was counted only a few times. The J gene is TRBJ1-6, the V gene TRBV7-2; a weak D match, TRBD1 (6 bases). The CDR3 loop spans 13 amino acids. Germline CDR1 reads SGHTA; CDR2 reads FQGNSA. Trimming pared 5 bases from V and 10 bases from J, leaving 12 bases between. The CDR3 nucleotides read TGTGCCAGCAGCCCTCAGGGGAACTCACCCCTCCACTTT. Its translation: CASSPQGNSPLHF.

The gene calls are TRBV7-9 and TRBJ2-7; 8 positions agree with TRBD1. The V and J ends lost 1 base and 6 bases, in that order; junction bases with no gene match: 5. Germline assignment: CDR1 SEHNR and CDR2 FQNEAQ (reference sequence). The CDR3 sequence is 14 residues long. In DNA, the CDR3 is TGTGCCAGCAGCTTAGGAGCAGGGGGCGGCGAGCAGTACTTC. It codes for CASSLGAGGGEQYF.

The gene calls are TRBV4-3 and TRBJ1-2; a possible D gene is TRBD1 (6 bases). This CDR3 spans 15 amino acids. Trimming cost V 0 bases and J 1 base, with 9 bases left between them. Germline V CDR1 and CDR2: LGHNA, YSLEER. CDR3 sequence (DNA): TGCGCCAGCAGCCAAGACGAAGGGGGTAACTATGGCTACACCTTC. Translating it yields CASSQDEGGNYGYTF.

The chain employs TRBV19 and TRBJ1-1; the D gene is possibly TRBD1 (5 bases). There are 14 residues in the CDR3. Germline lookup yields CDR1 LNHDA and CDR2 SQIVND (reference sequence). Between the trimmed V and J ends, which lost 1 base and 4 bases, there was a span of 10 bases. CDR3 nucleotide sequence: TGTGCCAGTAGTATAGGTCTCGGGGGCACTGAAGCTTTCTTT. This gives the protein CASSIGLGGTEAFF.

The chain combines TRBV19 with TRBJ1-3; D gene uncertain. The CDR3 runs 14 residues. The ends were cut back, 5 bases at V and 0 bases at J, with 8 bases in the middle. Germline V lookup: CDR1 LNHDA, CDR2 SQIVND (reference sequence). The chain's CDR3 is CASSSGLSGNTIYF. As DNA, the CDR3 is TGTGCCAGTAGTTCAGGCCTCTCTGGAAACACCATATATTTT.

The chain links TRBV29-1 to TRBJ1-1; maybe TRBD1 (6 bases). Trimming removed 3 bases at V and 1 base at J, with 12 bases between. Germline CDR1 and CDR2: SQVTM and ANQGSEA. The CDR3 is 14 amino acids. CDR3 sequence reads: CSVDTGTPNTEAFF. CDR3 sequence (DNA): TGCAGCGTTGATACCGGGACACCGAACACTGAAGCTTTCTTT. The complete variable domain, with remaining parts taken from reference TRBV29-1 and TRBJ1-1, reads SAVISQKPSRDICQRGTSLTIQCQVDSQVTMMFWYRQQPGQSLTLIATANQGSEATYESGFVIDKFPISRPNLTFSTLTVSNMSPEDSSIYLCSVDTGTPNTEAFFGQGTRLTVV.